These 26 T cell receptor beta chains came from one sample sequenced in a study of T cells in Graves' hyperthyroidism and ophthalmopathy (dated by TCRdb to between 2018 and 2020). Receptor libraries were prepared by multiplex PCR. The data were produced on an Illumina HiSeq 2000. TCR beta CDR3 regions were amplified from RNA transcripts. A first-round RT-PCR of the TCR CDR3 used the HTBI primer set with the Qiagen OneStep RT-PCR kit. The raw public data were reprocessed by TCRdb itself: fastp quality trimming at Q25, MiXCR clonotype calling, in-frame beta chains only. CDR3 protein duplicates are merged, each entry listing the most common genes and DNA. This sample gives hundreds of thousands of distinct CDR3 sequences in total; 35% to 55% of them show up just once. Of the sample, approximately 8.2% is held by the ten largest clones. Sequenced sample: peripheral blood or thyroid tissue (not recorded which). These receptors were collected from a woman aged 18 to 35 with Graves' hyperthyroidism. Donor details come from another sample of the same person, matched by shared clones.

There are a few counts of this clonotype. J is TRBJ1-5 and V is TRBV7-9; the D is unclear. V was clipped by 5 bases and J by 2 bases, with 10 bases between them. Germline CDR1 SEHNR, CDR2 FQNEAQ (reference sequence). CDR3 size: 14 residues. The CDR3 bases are TGTGCCAGCAGCGCCCCTACAGGCAATCAGCCCCAGCATTTT. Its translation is CASSAPTGNQPQHF.

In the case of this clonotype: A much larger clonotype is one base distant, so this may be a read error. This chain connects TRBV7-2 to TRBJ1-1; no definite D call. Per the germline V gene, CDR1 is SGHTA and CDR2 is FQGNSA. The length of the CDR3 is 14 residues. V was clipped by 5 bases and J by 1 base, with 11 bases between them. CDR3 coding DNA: TGTGCCAGCAGCGCGGTAGCTACGAACACTGAAGCTTTCTTT. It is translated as CASSAVATNTEAFF.

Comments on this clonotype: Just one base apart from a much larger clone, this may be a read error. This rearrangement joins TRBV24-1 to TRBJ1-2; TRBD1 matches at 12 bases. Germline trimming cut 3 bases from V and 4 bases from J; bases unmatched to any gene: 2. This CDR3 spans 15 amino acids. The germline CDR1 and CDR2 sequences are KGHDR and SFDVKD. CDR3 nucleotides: TGTGCCACCAGTGATCGGGACAGGGGGCGCTATGGCTACACCTTC. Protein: CATSDRDRGRYGYTF.

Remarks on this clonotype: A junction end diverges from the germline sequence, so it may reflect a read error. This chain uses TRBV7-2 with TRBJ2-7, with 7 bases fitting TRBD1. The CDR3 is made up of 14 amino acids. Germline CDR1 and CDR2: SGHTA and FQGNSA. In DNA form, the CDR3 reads TGTGCCAGCAGCTTAGTAGGGACAGCCTACGAGCAGCACTTC. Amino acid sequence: CASSLVGTAYEQHF.

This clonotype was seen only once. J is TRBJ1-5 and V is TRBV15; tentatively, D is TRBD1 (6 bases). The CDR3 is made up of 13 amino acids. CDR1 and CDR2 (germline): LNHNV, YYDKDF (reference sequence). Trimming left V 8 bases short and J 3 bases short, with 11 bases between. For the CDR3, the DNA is TGTGCCACCCCGGGACACGCCAATCAGCCCCAGCATTTT. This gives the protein CATPGHANQPQHF.

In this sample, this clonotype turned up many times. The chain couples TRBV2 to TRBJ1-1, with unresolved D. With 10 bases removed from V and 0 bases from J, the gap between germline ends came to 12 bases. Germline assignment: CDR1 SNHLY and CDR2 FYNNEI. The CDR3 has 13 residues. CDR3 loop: CATHRKLNTEAFF. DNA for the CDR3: TGTGCCACTCACAGAAAACTGAACACTGAAGCTTTCTTT.

CDR3 DNA sequence: TGTGCCGCAAGAGGGGGGGTGGGCACTGAAGCTTTCTTT. This encodes CAARGGVGTEAFF. V is TRBV6-1 and J is TRBJ1-1; perhaps TRBD1 as D (6 bases). This CDR3 has 13 residues. CDR1 is MNHNS, CDR2 SASEGT, per germline. V lost 11 bases, J lost 4 bases, and 17 bases lay in between.

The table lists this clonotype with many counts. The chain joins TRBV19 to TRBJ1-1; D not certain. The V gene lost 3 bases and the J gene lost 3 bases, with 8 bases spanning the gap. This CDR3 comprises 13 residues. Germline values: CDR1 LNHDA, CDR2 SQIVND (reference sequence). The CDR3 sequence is CASSIQHHTEAFF. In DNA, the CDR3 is TGTGCCAGTAGTATCCAGCATCACACTGAAGCTTTCTTT.

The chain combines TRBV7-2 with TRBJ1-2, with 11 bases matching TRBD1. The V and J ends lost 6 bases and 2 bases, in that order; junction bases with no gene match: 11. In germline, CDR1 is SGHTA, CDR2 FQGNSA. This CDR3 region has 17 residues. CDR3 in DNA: TGTGCCAGCAGTCGCCGGGACAGGGGGAGGACGAACTATGGCTACACCTTC. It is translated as CASSRRDRGRTNYGYTF. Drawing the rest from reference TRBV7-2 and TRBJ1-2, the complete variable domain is GAGVSQSPSNKVTEKGKDVELRCDPISGHTALYWYRQSLGQGLEFLIYFQGNSAPDKSGLPSDRFSAERTGGSVSTLTIQRTQQEDSAVYLCASSRRDRGRTNYGYTFGSGTRLTVV.

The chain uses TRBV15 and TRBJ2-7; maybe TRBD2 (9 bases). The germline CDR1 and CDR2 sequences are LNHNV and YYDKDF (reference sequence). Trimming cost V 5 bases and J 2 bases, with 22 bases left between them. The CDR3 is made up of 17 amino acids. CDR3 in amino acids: CATSSRTGSGGTYEQYF. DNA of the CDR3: TGTGCCACCAGCTCTAGGACAGGGAGCGGGGGGACCTACGAGCAGTACTTC.

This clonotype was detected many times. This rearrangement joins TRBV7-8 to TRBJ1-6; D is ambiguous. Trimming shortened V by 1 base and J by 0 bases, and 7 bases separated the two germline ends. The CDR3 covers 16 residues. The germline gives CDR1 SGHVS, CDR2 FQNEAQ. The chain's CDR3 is CASSLEGSSYNSPLHF. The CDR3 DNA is TGTGCCAGCAGCTTAGAGGGCAGCTCCTATAATTCACCCCTCCACTTT.

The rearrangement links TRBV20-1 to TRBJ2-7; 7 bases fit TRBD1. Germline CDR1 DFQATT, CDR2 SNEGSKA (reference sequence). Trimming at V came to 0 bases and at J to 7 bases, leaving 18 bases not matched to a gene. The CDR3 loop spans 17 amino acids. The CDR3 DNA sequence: TGCAGTGCTAGAGATTTCGGCCGAGGGCAGGGGGTCTGGGAGCAGTACTTC. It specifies CSARDFGRGQGVWEQYF.

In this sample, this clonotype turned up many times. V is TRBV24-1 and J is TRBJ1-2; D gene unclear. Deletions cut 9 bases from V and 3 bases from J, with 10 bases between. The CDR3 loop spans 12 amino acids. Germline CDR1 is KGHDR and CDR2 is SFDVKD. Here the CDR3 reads CATGSRDYGYTF. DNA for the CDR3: TGTGCCACCGGGAGCAGAGACTATGGCTACACCTTC.

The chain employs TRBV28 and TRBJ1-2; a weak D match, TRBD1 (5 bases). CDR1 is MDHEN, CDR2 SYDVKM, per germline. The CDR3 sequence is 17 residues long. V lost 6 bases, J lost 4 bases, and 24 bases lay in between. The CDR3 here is CASRLGHTLLGSYGYTF. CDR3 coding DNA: TGTGCCAGCAGGCTCGGACACACCCTGCTTGGGAGCTATGGCTACACCTTC.

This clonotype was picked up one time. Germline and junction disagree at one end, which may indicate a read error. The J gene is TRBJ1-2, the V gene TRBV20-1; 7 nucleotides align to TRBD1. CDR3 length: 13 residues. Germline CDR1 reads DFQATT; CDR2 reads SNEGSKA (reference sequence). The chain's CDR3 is CGAVRQGFSGYTF. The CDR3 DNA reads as TGCGGTGCCGTGAGACAGGGATTCAGTGGCTACACCTTC.

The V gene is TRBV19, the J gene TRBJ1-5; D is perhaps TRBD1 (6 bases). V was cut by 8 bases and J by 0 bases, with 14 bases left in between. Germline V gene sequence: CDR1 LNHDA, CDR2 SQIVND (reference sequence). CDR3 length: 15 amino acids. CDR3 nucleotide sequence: TGTGCCAGTGGGCAGGGGAGGTATAGCAATCAGCCCCAGCATTTT. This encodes CASGQGRYSNQPQHF.

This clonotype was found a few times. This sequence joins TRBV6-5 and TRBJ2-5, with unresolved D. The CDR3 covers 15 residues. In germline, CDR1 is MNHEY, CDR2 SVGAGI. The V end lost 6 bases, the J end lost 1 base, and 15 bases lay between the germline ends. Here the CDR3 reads CASSYTRRSQETQYF. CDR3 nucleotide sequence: TGTGCCAGCAGCTATACCCGACGTAGCCAAGAGACCCAGTACTTC.

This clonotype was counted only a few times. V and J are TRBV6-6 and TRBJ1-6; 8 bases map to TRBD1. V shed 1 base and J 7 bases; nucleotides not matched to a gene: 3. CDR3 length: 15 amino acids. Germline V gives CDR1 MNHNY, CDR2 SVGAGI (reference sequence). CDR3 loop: CASSYLQGENSPLHF. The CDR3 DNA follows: TGTGCCAGCAGTTACTTACAGGGGGAGAATTCACCCCTCCACTTT.

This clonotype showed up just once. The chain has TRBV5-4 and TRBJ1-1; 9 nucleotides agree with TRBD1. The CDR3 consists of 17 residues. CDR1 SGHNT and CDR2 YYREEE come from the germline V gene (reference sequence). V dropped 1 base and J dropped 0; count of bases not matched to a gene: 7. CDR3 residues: CASSLPGQGYLNTEAFF. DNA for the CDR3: TGTGCCAGCAGCTTGCCGGGACAGGGATATCTGAACACTGAAGCTTTCTTT. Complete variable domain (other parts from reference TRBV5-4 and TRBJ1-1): ETGVTQSPTHLIKTRGQQVTLRCSSQSGHNTVSWYQQALGQGPQFIFQYYREEENGRGNFPPRFSGLQFPNYSSELNVNALELDDSALYLCASSLPGQGYLNTEAFFGQGTRLTVV.

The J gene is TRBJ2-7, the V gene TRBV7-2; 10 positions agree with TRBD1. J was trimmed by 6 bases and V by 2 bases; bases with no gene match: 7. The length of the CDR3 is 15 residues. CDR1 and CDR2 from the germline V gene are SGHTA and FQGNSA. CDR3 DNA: TGTGCCAGCAGCTTAACCGGGACAGGGGCCGTCGAGCAGTACTTC. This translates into CASSLTGTGAVEQYF.

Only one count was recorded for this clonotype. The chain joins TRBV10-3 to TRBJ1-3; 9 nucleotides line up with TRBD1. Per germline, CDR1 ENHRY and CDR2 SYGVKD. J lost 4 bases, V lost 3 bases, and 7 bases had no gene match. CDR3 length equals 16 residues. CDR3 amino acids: CAISERTGVIGNTIYF. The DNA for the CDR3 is TGTGCCATCAGTGAACGGACAGGGGTTATCGGAAACACCATATATTTT.

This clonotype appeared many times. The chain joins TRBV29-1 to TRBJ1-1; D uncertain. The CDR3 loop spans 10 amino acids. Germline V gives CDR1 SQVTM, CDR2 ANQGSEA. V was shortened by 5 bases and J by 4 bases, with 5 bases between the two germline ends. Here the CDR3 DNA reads TGCAGCGTTTGGGGCACTGAAGCTTTCTTT. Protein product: CSVWGTEAFF.

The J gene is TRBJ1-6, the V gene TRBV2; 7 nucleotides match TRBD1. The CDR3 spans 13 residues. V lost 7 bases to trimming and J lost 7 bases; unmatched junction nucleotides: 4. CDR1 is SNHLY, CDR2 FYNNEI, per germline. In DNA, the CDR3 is TGTGCCAGCACAGGGGGGCTCAATTCACCCCTCCACTTT. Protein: CASTGGLNSPLHF.

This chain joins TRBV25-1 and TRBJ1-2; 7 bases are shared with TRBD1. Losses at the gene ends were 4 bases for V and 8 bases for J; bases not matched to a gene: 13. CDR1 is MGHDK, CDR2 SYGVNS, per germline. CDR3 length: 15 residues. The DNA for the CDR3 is TGTGCCAGCAGTGCCCGGGACAGTTTGCTTTGGGGCTACACCTTC. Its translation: CASSARDSLLWGYTF.

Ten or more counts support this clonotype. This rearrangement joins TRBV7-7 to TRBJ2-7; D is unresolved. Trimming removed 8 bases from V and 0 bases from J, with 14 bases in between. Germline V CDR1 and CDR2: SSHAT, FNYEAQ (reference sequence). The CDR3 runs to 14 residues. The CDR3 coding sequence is TGTGCCAGCTCAGTTCAGGAGAGCTCCTACGAGCAGTACTTC. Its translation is CASSVQESSYEQYF.

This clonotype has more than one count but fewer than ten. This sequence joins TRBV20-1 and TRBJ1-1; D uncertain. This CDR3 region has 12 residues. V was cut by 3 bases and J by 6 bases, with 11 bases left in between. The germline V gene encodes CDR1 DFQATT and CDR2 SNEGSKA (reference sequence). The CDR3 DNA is TGCAGTGCTAGGAAGGGTAGGGCTGAAGCTTTCTTT. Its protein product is CSARKGRAEAFF.